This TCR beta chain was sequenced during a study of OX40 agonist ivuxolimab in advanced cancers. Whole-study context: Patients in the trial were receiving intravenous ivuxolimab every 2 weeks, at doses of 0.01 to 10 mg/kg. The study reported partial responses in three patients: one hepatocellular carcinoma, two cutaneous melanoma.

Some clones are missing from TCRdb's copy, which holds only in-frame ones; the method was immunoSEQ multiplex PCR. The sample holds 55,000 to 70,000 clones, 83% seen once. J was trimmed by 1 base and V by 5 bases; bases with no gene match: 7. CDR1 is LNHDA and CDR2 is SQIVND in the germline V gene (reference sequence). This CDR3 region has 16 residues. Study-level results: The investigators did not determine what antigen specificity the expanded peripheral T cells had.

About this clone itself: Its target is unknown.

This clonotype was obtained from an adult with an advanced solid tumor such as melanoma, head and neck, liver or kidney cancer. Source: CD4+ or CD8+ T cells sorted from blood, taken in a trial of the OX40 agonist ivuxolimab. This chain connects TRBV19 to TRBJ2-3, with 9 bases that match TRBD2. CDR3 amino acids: CASSLSGGPGTDTQYF. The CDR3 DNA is TGTGCCAGTAGTTTGAGCGGGGGGCCGGGCACAGATACGCAGTATTTT.